Each of the 27 T cell receptor beta chains below was sequenced from the same sample in a study of metastatic and nonmetastatic thyroid tumors. Ahead of thyroid surgery, no patient had received treatment of any kind. TCRdb reprocessed the PCR reads via MiXCR. The sample includes 45,000 or so clones, 16% of them seen just once. Sequencing input: blood. The receptor set was obtained from a female donor with papillary thyroid cancer or a benign thyroid nodule (not recorded which). Some clones in this sample may be carry-over from other donors' samples.

As concerns this clone: A junction boundary mismatches the germline segment, possibly from a read error. The chain joins TRBV12-3 or TRBV12-4 to TRBJ2-6, with TRBD1 as a possible D gene (5 bases). The CDR3 has 14 amino acids. For the CDR3, the DNA is TGTGCCAGCACTTTATTGTCTGGGGCCAACCTCCTGACTTTC. This translates into CASTLLSGANLLTF.

This clone was counted only a few times. This CDR3 is CSARDPGLESSKRAYEQYF. Written as DNA, the CDR3 is TGCAGTGCTAGGGACCCCGGACTGGAATCCTCTAAGAGGGCCTACGAGCAGTACTTC. The V gene is TRBV20-1, the J gene TRBJ2-7; tentative D call: TRBD2 (5 bases). The V gene's germline CDR1 is DFQATT and CDR2 SNEGSKA (reference sequence). CDR3 length: 19 residues. Between the trimmed V and J ends, which lost 3 bases and 2 bases, there was a span of 29 bases.

Many counts were recorded for this clone. The chain uses TRBV11-2 and TRBJ2-7; tentatively, D is TRBD1 (7 bases). Germline loops: CDR1 SGHAT, CDR2 FQNNGV. Trimming left V 0 bases short and J 12 bases short, with 18 bases between. The CDR3 is made up of 14 amino acids. CDR3 residues: CASSLDLIQGGLYF. The CDR3, as DNA: TGTGCCAGCAGCTTAGATCTCATCCAGGGGGGATTGTACTTC. Filled out from reference TRBV11-2 and TRBJ2-7, the complete variable domain reads EAGVAQSPRYKIIEKRQSVAFWCNPISGHATLYWYQQILGQGPKLLIQFQNNGVVDDSQLPKDRFSAERLKGVDSTLKIQPAKLEDSAVYLCASSLDLIQGGLYFGPGTRLTVT.

The table lists this clone with a few counts. The chain combines TRBV18 with TRBJ1-3; TRBD1 agrees at 7 bases. Germline V lookup: CDR1 KGHSH, CDR2 LQKENI. V shed 1 base, J shed 0 bases, and the junction held 9 bases outside the gene matches. The CDR3 totals 18 residues. The CDR3 loop reads CASSPRPPTGFSGNTIYF. Here the CDR3 DNA reads TGTGCCAGCTCACCACGACCGCCGACAGGGTTCTCTGGAAACACCATATATTTT. The variable domain in full, with the rest retrieved from reference TRBV18 and TRBJ1-3, is NAGVMQNPRHLVRRRGQEARLRCSPMKGHSHVYWYRQLPEEGLKFMVYLQKENIIDESGMPKERFSAEFPKEGPSILRIQQVVRGDSAAYFCASSPRPPTGFSGNTIYFGEGSWLTVV.

The chain joins TRBV12-3 or TRBV12-4 to TRBJ2-3; 7 bases are shared with TRBD1. V lost 6 bases and J lost 2; bases outside the gene matches: 8. This CDR3 has 15 amino acids. The DNA of the CDR3 is TGTGCCAGCAGCCCGGGCCAGGGGGACACAGATACGCAGTATTTT. Amino acids: CASSPGQGDTDTQYF.

This clone was counted ten times or more. Written as DNA, the CDR3 is TGTGCCAGCAGCCAGGGGGACAGGGGGCATGGCTACACCTTC. Its protein product is CASSQGDRGHGYTF. The rearrangement uses TRBV3-1 and TRBJ1-2; 12 bases fit TRBD1. In germline, CDR1 is LGHDT, CDR2 YNNKEL (reference sequence). The CDR3 runs to 14 residues. V was clipped by 3 bases and J by 6 bases; unmatched bases: 2.

This clone was counted ten times or more. The chain joins TRBV11-3 to TRBJ2-4; D is uncertain. Trimming took 3 bases from V and 5 from J, leaving 8 bases between them. Looked up from germline, CDR1 is SGHNT and CDR2 is YENEEA. The CDR3 extends over 13 amino acids. The CDR3 coding sequence is TGTGCCAGCAGCTTCTTCTCACAAAACATTCAGTACTTC. It is translated as CASSFFSQNIQYF.

This clone was observed many times. The chain couples TRBV20-1 to TRBJ2-1; the D is unclear. The germline V gene encodes CDR1 DFQATT and CDR2 SNEGSKA (reference sequence). The CDR3 loop spans 11 amino acids. Trimming removed 0 bases at V and 10 bases at J, with 7 bases between. CDR3 sequence reads: CSARDKEEQFF. CDR3 nucleotide sequence: TGCAGTGCTAGAGATAAGGAAGAGCAGTTCTTC.

This clone showed up many times. This chain joins TRBV19 and TRBJ1-1, with a possible D match to TRBD1 (5 bases). V was pared by 5 bases and J by 4 bases, with 11 bases between. The CDR3 consists of 13 residues. The V gene's germline CDR1 is LNHDA and CDR2 SQIVND (reference sequence). The CDR3 nucleotides are TGTGCCAGTAGTTTGGGCCAGGGCACTGAAGCTTTCTTT. This translates into CASSLGQGTEAFF.

This clone has only a few counts. The chain links TRBV6-2 or TRBV6-3 to TRBJ2-7, with a possible D match to TRBD1 (5 bases). The CDR3 is 15 residues long. Germline V gene lookup returns CDR1 MNHEY and CDR2 SVGEGT. V was shortened by 6 bases and J by 3 bases, with 18 bases between the two germline ends. DNA for the CDR3: TGTGCCAGCAGCCCCGACAGCCGGGCTCGCTACGAGCAGTACTTC. As protein: CASSPDSRARYEQYF.

This clone was seen many times. The chain has TRBV5-1 and TRBJ2-7, with a tentative D call TRBD2 (6 bases). V shed 0 bases and J shed 2 bases, with 15 bases lying between them. The CDR3 covers 16 residues. Germline lookup yields CDR1 SGHRS and CDR2 YFSETQ. The CDR3 region is CASSLDGGGLTYEQYF. In DNA form, the CDR3 reads TGCGCCAGCAGCTTGGACGGGGGAGGCTTAACCTACGAGCAGTACTTC. Variable domain in full (rest from reference TRBV5-1 and TRBJ2-7): KAGVTQTPRYLIKTRGQQVTLSCSPISGHRSVSWYQQTPGQGLQFLFEYFSETQRNKGNFPGRFSGRQFSNSRSEMNVSTLELGDSALYLCASSLDGGGLTYEQYFGPGTRLTVT.

The chain uses TRBV7-9 and TRBJ2-2, with 10 bases identical to TRBD2. Germline assignment: CDR1 SEHNR and CDR2 FQNEAQ (reference sequence). The CDR3 runs to 15 residues. After removal of 6 bases from V and 7 bases from J, the junction contained 8 bases not matched to a gene. The CDR3 reads CASRPLAGAGGELFF. The CDR3 DNA reads as TGTGCCAGCAGACCTCTAGCGGGAGCCGGCGGGGAGCTGTTTTTT.

This rearrangement joins TRBV11-3 to TRBJ2-7, with 7 bases identical to TRBD1. Germline V gives CDR1 SGHNT, CDR2 YENEEA. V dropped 5 bases and J dropped 1; count of bases not matched to a gene: 5. This CDR3 has 14 amino acids. The CDR3 DNA is TGTGCCAGCAGCCAGGGGGATTCGTCCTACGAGCAGTACTTC. Its translation is CASSQGDSSYEQYF.

This clone has a handful of counts. The V call is TRBV6-1, the J call TRBJ2-1; D is uncertain. The V and J ends lost 5 bases and 2 bases respectively, with 22 bases between them. CDR1 and CDR2 (germline): MNHNS, SASEGT. CDR3 length equals 18 residues. The DNA for the CDR3 is TGTGCCAGCAGTAAACAATTTGGGCTAAATGGGGCCTACAATGAGCAGTTCTTC. Protein: CASSKQFGLNGAYNEQFF.

This chain joins TRBV12-3 or TRBV12-4 and TRBJ1-5; the match to TRBD1 covers 9 bases. This CDR3 contains 17 residues. The V and J ends lost 6 bases and 0 bases, in that order; junction bases with no gene match: 9. The CDR3 sequence: CASSWGQGQNSNQPQHF. The DNA for the CDR3 is TGTGCCAGCAGCTGGGGACAGGGACAAAATAGCAATCAGCCCCAGCATTTT.

Regarding this clone: A read error is possible here, since a much larger clone lies one base away. The chain combines TRBV20-1 with TRBJ2-7; perhaps TRBD2 as D (7 bases). From germline, CDR1 is DFQATT and CDR2 SNEGSKA (reference sequence). The CDR3 runs 15 residues. CDR3 protein: CSLRPETGGRNEQYF. For the CDR3, the DNA is TGCAGCCTTCGACCTGAGACGGGGGGCAGGAACGAGCAGTACTTC.

With respect to this clone: One end of the junction does not line up with germline, which may come from a read error. The gene calls are TRBV27 and TRBJ2-3; TRBD1 is a possible D gene (5 bases). Germline V gene data show CDR1 as MNHEY and CDR2 as SMNVEV (reference sequence). The CDR3 length is 16 residues. Here the CDR3 DNA reads TGTGCCAGCAGGGGCGGAAGGTCCTCGGTGACAGATACCCAGTATTTT. This codes for CASRGGRSSVTDTQYF.

This clone appeared many times. The chain joins TRBV19 to TRBJ1-5; 7 nucleotides agree with TRBD1. This CDR3 is built from 15 residues. Germline V gives CDR1 LNHDA, CDR2 SQIVND (reference sequence). Trimming removed 3 bases from V and 4 bases from J; junction bases left unmatched: 6. In nucleotides, the CDR3 is TGTGCCAGTAGTATGGGGACAGCTTTGAATCAGCCCCAGCATTTT. Protein sequence: CASSMGTALNQPQHF. The variable domain in full, completed from reference TRBV19 and TRBJ1-5, reads DGGITQSPKYLFRKEGQNVTLSCEQNLNHDAMYWYRQDPGQGLRLIYYSQIVNDFQKGDIAEGYSVSREKKESFPLTVTSAQKNPTAFYLCASSMGTALNQPQHFGDGTRLSIL.

To note about this clone: A much larger clone differs from this one at a single base, so this may be a read error. V and J are TRBV10-3 and TRBJ2-5, with no clear D. The CDR3 is 16 amino acids. Trimming cost V 4 bases and J 2 bases, with 17 bases left between them. The germline gives CDR1 ENHRY, CDR2 SYGVKD. CDR3 nucleotides: TGTGCCATCAGTGGTCGGGCTAGAGGAGATCAAGAGACCCAGTACTTC. Translation: CAISGRARGDQETQYF.

This clone was seen ten or more times. This chain uses TRBV3-1 with TRBJ1-3; no clear D. Germline loops: CDR1 LGHDT, CDR2 YNNKEL (reference sequence). The CDR3 length is 15 residues. Trimming shortened V by 0 bases and J by 2 bases, and 8 bases separated the two germline ends. The CDR3 nucleotides are TGTGCCAGCAGCCAAGATACGGTCCCTGGAAACACCATATATTTT. Translation gives CASSQDTVPGNTIYF. Using reference TRBV3-1 and TRBJ1-3 for the parts outside the CDR3, the full variable domain is DTAVSQTPKYLVTQMGNDKSIKCEQNLGHDTMYWYKQDSKKFLKIMFSYNNKELIINETVPNRFSPKSPDKAHLNLHINSLELGDSAVYFCASSQDTVPGNTIYFGEGSWLTVV.

This clone occurred a few times. This chain joins TRBV6-2 or TRBV6-3 and TRBJ1-5, with D unclear. Germline assignment: CDR1 MNHEY and CDR2 SVGEGT. V was cut by 4 bases and J by 3 bases, with 13 bases left in between. The CDR3 has 15 residues. This CDR3 is CASSSPQYNNQPQHF. CDR3 nucleotides: TGTGCCAGCAGTTCTCCCCAGTACAACAATCAGCCCCAGCATTTT.

With regard to this clone: One base away lies a much larger clone, so this may be a sequencing read error. Other DNA sequences in this sample translate to the same CDR3. The chain is built from TRBV5-1 and TRBJ2-3; the match to TRBD1 covers 8 bases. V shed 5 bases, J shed 6 bases, and the junction held 8 bases outside the gene matches. This CDR3 is 14 amino acids long. Germline CDR1 reads SGHRS; CDR2 reads YFSETQ. The CDR3 is CASRRQGSTDTQYF. CDR3 sequence (DNA): TGCGCCAGCAGACGACAGGGGTCCACGGATACGCAGTATTTT.

This clone was recorded many times. This clone may be a read error of a much larger clone one base away. Other DNA sequences within the sample encode an identical CDR3. The CDR3 loop is CATSRTGSYEQYF. Here the CDR3 DNA reads TGTGCCACGTCCCGGACAGGTTCCTACGAGCAGTACTTC. J is TRBJ2-7 and V is TRBV6-1; TRBD1 matches 7 bases. Per the germline V gene, CDR1 is MNHNS and CDR2 is SASEGT. Trimming removed 10 bases from V and 1 base from J; junction bases left unmatched: 7. The CDR3 runs 13 residues.

Many counts were recorded for this clone. V is TRBV7-6 and J is TRBJ1-1; 9 positions match TRBD1. The J segment lost 5 bases and the V segment lost 5 bases, leaving 6 bases of the junction unmatched. Germline assignment: CDR1 SGHVS and CDR2 FNYEAQ. The CDR3 is 14 residues long. CDR3 sequence: CASSLGTGKTEAFF. The CDR3 DNA sequence: TGTGCCAGCAGCCTTGGGACAGGGAAGACTGAAGCTTTCTTT.

A word on this clone: Germline is not matched at one junction end, which may reflect a read error. The gene calls are TRBV19 and TRBJ1-5; tentatively, D is TRBD1 (6 bases). Per the germline V gene, CDR1 is LNHDA and CDR2 is SQIVND (reference sequence). The CDR3 is 13 amino acids. CDR3 residues: CAGSPGHNQPQHF. The CDR3 bases are TGCGCCGGTAGTCCGGGACATAACCAGCCCCAGCATTTT.

This clone was observed a few times. With a much larger clone just one base away, this may be a read error. The J gene is TRBJ1-3, the V gene TRBV5-1, with D hard to call. Germline values: CDR1 SGHRS, CDR2 YFSETQ. This CDR3 is built from 14 residues. This CDR3 is CVSSPGSTGNTIYF. The CDR3 coding sequence is TGCGTCAGCAGCCCAGGATCAACTGGAAACACCATATATTTT.

This clone appeared many times. The chain has TRBV6-2 or TRBV6-3 and TRBJ1-1; the match to TRBD1 covers 12 bases. V trimming: 6 bases; J trimming: 5 bases; junction bases outside the gene matches: 10. Looked up from germline, CDR1 is MNHEY and CDR2 is SVGEGT. The CDR3 contains 16 residues. The CDR3 DNA sequence: TGTGCCAGCAGGGGCCGGGACAGGGGGCTGATGACTGAAGCTTTCTTT. Translated, it gives CASRGRDRGLMTEAFF.